A single sample gave rise to the 25 T cell receptor beta chains below, sequenced in a study of blood T cell repertoires in COVID-19. Sequencing was performed with immunoSEQ multiplex PCR; in TCRdb, only in-frame clones are kept and a portion is missing. The data show nearly 80,000 clones, approximately 78% seen once. Sample: peripheral blood. The receptor set was obtained from a woman between 65 and 79 years old with acute or convalescent COVID-19.

The chain carries TRBV19 and TRBJ1-1; D is unresolved. Germline CDR1 reads LNHDA; CDR2 reads SQIVND (reference sequence). The V end lost 1 base, the J end lost 2 bases, and 5 bases lay between the germline ends. The CDR3 consists of 13 residues. CDR3 coding DNA: TGTGCCAGTAGTATAGCAGTCAACACTGAAGCTTTCTTT. Translation gives CASSIAVNTEAFF.

The genes are TRBV10-1 and TRBJ1-5; 8 bases line up with TRBD1. The J segment lost 1 base and the V segment lost 3 bases, leaving 14 bases of the junction unmatched. Germline lookup yields CDR1 WNHNN and CDR2 SYGVQD (reference sequence). The CDR3 totals 19 residues. CDR3 in amino acids: CASSDGRQGIFQSNQPQHF. The CDR3 nucleotides are TGCGCCAGCAGTGACGGGAGACAGGGGATTTTTCAGAGCAATCAGCCCCAGCATTTT.

The J gene is TRBJ1-1, the V gene TRBV6-5, with unresolved D. The germline gives CDR1 MNHEY, CDR2 SVGAGI. The CDR3 is 15 amino acids. Trimming cost V 5 bases and J 1 base, with 14 bases left between them. CDR3 sequence (DNA): TGTGCCAGCAGTCGTCGAGGACTGACGAACACTGAAGCTTTCTTT. It yields the protein CASSRRGLTNTEAFF.

The rearrangement links TRBV4-2 to TRBJ2-2; TRBD1 is a possible D gene (5 bases). The CDR3 extends over 19 amino acids. Trimming took 0 bases from V and 2 from J, leaving 19 bases between them. Germline CDR1 reads LGHNA; CDR2 reads YNFKEQ. CDR3 nucleotides: TGTGCCAGCAGCCAAGATTCCCGGACACCGAAACCTAACACCGGGGAGCTGTTTTTT. This sequence encodes CASSQDSRTPKPNTGELFF.

The genes are TRBV10-3 and TRBJ1-4; 7 positions match TRBD1. The CDR3 sequence is 15 residues long. Looked up from germline, CDR1 is ENHRY and CDR2 is SYGVKD. Trimming removed 7 bases from V and 3 bases from J; junction bases left unmatched: 8. The DNA for the CDR3 is TGTGCCATCAAAGACGGACAGGCGGCTAATGAAAAACTGTTTTTT. This translates into CAIKDGQAANEKLFF.

The rearrangement links TRBV7-2 to TRBJ1-4, with no clear D. V was shortened by 2 bases and J by 5 bases, with 9 bases between the two germline ends. Germline CDR1 reads SGHTA; CDR2 reads FQGNSA. This CDR3 region has 14 residues. This CDR3 reads CASSLSGMNEKLFF. CDR3 sequence (DNA): TGTGCCAGCAGCTTATCCGGGATGAATGAAAAACTGTTTTTT.

The chain links TRBV20-1 to TRBJ1-1, with a tentative D call TRBD1 (6 bases). Germline lookup yields CDR1 DFQATT and CDR2 SNEGSKA (reference sequence). The CDR3 is made up of 16 amino acids. The V gene lost 3 bases and the J gene lost 0 bases, with 17 bases spanning the gap. The CDR3 is CSASKQGDSLNTEAFF. CDR3 DNA sequence: TGCAGTGCTAGTAAACAGGGAGACAGCTTGAACACTGAAGCTTTCTTT.

This chain uses TRBV12-5 with TRBJ2-1; tentatively, D is TRBD1 (6 bases). Germline CDR1 LGHNT, CDR2 FRNRAP. The CDR3 consists of 14 residues. V lost 5 bases, J lost 6 bases, and 14 bases lay in between. CDR3 amino acids: CASGPRQVSNEQFF. CDR3 nucleotide sequence: TGTGCTAGTGGTCCTAGACAGGTGAGCAATGAGCAGTTCTTC.

The rearrangement links TRBV3-1 (or the pseudogene TRBV3-2) to TRBJ1-2; weak D call: TRBD1 (6 bases). The V end lost 4 bases, the J end lost 3 bases, and 9 bases lay between the germline ends. The CDR3 has 13 residues. From germline, CDR1 is LGHDT and CDR2 YNNKEL (reference sequence). The CDR3 loop reads CASSRDRYYGYTF. CDR3 sequence (DNA): TGTGCCAGCAGCCGCGACAGGTACTATGGCTACACCTTC.

The chain carries TRBV5-6 and TRBJ1-4, with D hard to call. The germline CDR1 and CDR2 sequences are SGHDT and YYEEEE. The CDR3 is 13 amino acids. The ends were cut back, 1 base at V and 3 bases at J, with 4 bases in the middle. This chain's CDR3 is CASSLIANEKLFF. The CDR3 coding sequence is TGTGCCAGCAGCTTGATCGCTAATGAAAAACTGTTTTTT.

This rearrangement joins TRBV29-1 to TRBJ2-7, with 8 nucleotides matching TRBD1. In germline, CDR1 is SQVTM, CDR2 ANQGSEA. This CDR3 has 15 residues. The V segment lost 3 bases and the J segment 2 bases; nucleotides outside the gene matches: 9. The CDR3 reads CSVDSGAGGAYEQYF. The CDR3 DNA sequence: TGCAGCGTTGATTCGGGTGCAGGGGGCGCCTACGAGCAGTACTTC.

This chain uses TRBV30 with TRBJ1-6, with D possibly matching TRBD1 (5 bases). CDR1 is GTSNPN and CDR2 is SVGIG in the germline V gene (reference sequence). This CDR3 has 18 residues. The V and J ends lost 0 bases and 7 bases respectively, with 22 bases between them. In nucleotides, the CDR3 is TGTGCCTGGAGTGTCCCAAATCACAGGAAAGCCCACAATTCACCCCTCCACTTT. Translating it yields CAWSVPNHRKAHNSPLHF.

This rearrangement joins TRBV19 to TRBJ2-7; D possibly corresponds to TRBD1 (5 bases). CDR1 and CDR2 from the germline V gene are LNHDA and SQIVND (reference sequence). The CDR3 spans 13 residues. Trimming shortened V by 5 bases and J by 4 bases, and 12 bases separated the two germline ends. CDR3 in DNA: TGTGCCAGTAGTCAACAGGCTAGTTACGAGCAGTACTTC. Translated, it gives CASSQQASYEQYF.

The gene calls are TRBV3-1 (or the pseudogene TRBV3-2) and TRBJ1-1; perhaps TRBD1 as D (6 bases). The CDR3 sequence is 14 residues long. V lost 7 bases, J lost 10 bases, and 22 bases lay in between. The germline gives CDR1 LGHDT, CDR2 YNNKEL (reference sequence). CDR3 sequence: CASTSAGVSVGAFF. In DNA form, the CDR3 reads TGTGCCAGCACCTCCGCAGGGGTTTCGGTCGGAGCTTTCTTT.

This chain links TRBV28 with TRBJ2-2; the match to TRBD1 covers 7 bases. Germline V gene lookup returns CDR1 MDHEN and CDR2 SYDVKM. The CDR3 spans 17 residues. J lost 7 bases, V lost 5 bases, and 16 bases had no gene match. The CDR3 bases are TGTGCCAGCAGTGGCGCCCGGGCAGGGGGAATTGGCGGGGAGCTGTTTTTT. Its translation: CASSGARAGGIGGELFF.

The CDR3 nucleotides are TGTGCCAGTAGTATAGAAAGGACAGGTTCCTACGAGCAGTACTTC. Protein: CASSIERTGSYEQYF. The rearrangement links TRBV19 to TRBJ2-7; 7 nucleotides match TRBD1. With V trimmed by 0 bases and J by 1 base, 3 bases remained unmatched. This CDR3 is built from 15 residues. The germline CDR1 and CDR2 sequences are LNHDA and SQIVND (reference sequence).

The chain recombines TRBV5-6 with TRBJ2-5; TRBD2 matches 9 bases. Germline CDR1 and CDR2: SGHDT and YYEEEE. This CDR3 comprises 15 residues. The V segment lost 4 bases and the J segment 4 bases; nucleotides outside the gene matches: 8. DNA for the CDR3: TGTGCCAGCAGCATCGATAGCGGGAGAGGAGAGACCCAGTACTTC. It yields the protein CASSIDSGRGETQYF.

The chain uses TRBV19 and TRBJ2-7; D possibly corresponds to TRBD2 (6 bases). Deletions cut 5 bases from V and 0 bases from J, with 11 bases between. CDR1 LNHDA and CDR2 SQIVND come from the germline V gene (reference sequence). The CDR3 is made up of 14 amino acids. This CDR3 reads CASSPSTSSYEQYF. For the CDR3, the DNA is TGTGCCAGTAGTCCCTCGACTAGCTCCTACGAGCAGTACTTC.

This clone was counted between two and nine times. DNA for the CDR3: TGTGCCAGCAGCTCCGGGACAAACCCCTACGAGCAGTACTTC. As protein: CASSSGTNPYEQYF. V gene TRBV5-4 combines with J gene TRBJ2-7; D may be TRBD1 (6 bases). Germline V gene data show CDR1 as SGHNT and CDR2 as YYREEE (reference sequence). The CDR3 extends over 14 amino acids. Trimming took off 3 bases at V and 2 bases at J, with 12 bases between the two ends.

The gene calls are TRBV27 and TRBJ2-3; the match to TRBD1 covers 7 bases. V was pared by 5 bases and J by 4 bases, with 6 bases of the junction left unmatched. Germline V gene sequence: CDR1 MNHEY, CDR2 SMNVEV (reference sequence). This CDR3 contains 14 residues. Here the CDR3 reads CASSVQGYADTQYF. The CDR3 bases are TGTGCCAGCAGTGTACAGGGGTATGCAGATACGCAGTATTTT.

The chain has TRBV3-1 (or the pseudogene TRBV3-2) and TRBJ2-5, with a possible D match to TRBD2 (5 bases). The V end lost 1 base, the J end lost 3 bases, and 6 bases lay between the germline ends. The CDR3 spans 13 residues. Germline CDR1 LGHDT, CDR2 YNNKEL (reference sequence). Here the CDR3 DNA reads TGTGCCAGCAGCCAAGGAGGGAAAGAGACCCAGTACTTC. It translates to CASSQGGKETQYF.

The V call is TRBV7-2, the J call TRBJ2-1, with 8 positions matching TRBD2. CDR3 length: 14 residues. Germline V CDR1 and CDR2: SGHTA, FQGNSA. Germline trimming cut 2 bases from V and 7 bases from J; bases unmatched to any gene: 4. This CDR3 is CASSLRLASNEQFF. The CDR3 coding sequence is TGTGCCAGCAGCTTAAGACTAGCGTCAAATGAGCAGTTCTTC.

There are many counts of this clone. The chain is built from TRBV2 and TRBJ2-1; 9 nucleotides agree with TRBD1. V shed 6 bases and J 6 bases; nucleotides not matched to a gene: 9. This CDR3 has 15 amino acids. Germline V gene sequence: CDR1 SNHLY, CDR2 FYNNEI. The CDR3 sequence: CASSRSQGAFNEQFF. DNA for the CDR3: TGTGCCAGCAGCCGATCACAGGGGGCATTCAATGAGCAGTTCTTC.

The chain recombines TRBV30 with TRBJ2-7; 8 bases match TRBD2. This CDR3 is built from 15 residues. J was trimmed by 1 base and V by 1 base; bases with no gene match: 6. CDR1 is GTSNPN, CDR2 SVGIG, per germline (reference sequence). The CDR3 is CAWSGSGSTSYEQYF. The CDR3 DNA follows: TGTGCCTGGAGTGGGAGCGGGAGTACGTCCTACGAGCAGTACTTC.

CDR3 loop: CATAGGVDNEQFF. In DNA form, the CDR3 reads TGTGCCACCGCGGGAGGGGTTGACAATGAGCAGTTCTTC. This sequence joins TRBV24-1 and TRBJ2-1, with 9 bases lining up with TRBD2. Germline V gene data show CDR1 as KGHDR and CDR2 as SFDVKD. V gave up 9 bases and J gave up 5 bases; unmatched junction bases: 4. The CDR3 runs 13 residues.